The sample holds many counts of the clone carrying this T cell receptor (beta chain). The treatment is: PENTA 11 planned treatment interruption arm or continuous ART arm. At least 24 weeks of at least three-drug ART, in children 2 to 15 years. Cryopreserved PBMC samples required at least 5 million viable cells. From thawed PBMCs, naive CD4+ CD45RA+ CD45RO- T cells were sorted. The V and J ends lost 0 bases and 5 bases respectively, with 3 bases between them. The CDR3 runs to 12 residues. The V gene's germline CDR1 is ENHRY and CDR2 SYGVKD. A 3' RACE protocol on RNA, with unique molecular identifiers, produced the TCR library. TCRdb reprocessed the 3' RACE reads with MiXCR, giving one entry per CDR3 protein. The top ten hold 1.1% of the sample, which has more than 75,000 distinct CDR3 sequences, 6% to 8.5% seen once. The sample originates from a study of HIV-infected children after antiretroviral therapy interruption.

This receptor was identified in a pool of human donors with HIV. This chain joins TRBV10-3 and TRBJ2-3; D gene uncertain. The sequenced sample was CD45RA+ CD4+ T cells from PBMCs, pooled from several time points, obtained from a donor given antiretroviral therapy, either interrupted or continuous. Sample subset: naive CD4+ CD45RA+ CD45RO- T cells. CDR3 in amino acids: CAISESGDTQYF. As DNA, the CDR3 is TGTGCCATCAGTGAGTCTGGAGATACGCAGTATTTT.